The 29 T cell receptor beta chains below come from one sample, sequenced in a study of blood T cell repertoires in COVID-19. The assay was immunoSEQ multiplex PCR, and TCRdb's table has in-frame clones only and misses some. Among roughly 500,000 clones, approximately 90% were seen once, and the ten largest hold approximately 8%. The sequencing input was PBMCs or T cells enriched from blood (not recorded which). The receptors originated from a woman aged 60-70 years who had recovered from COVID-19.

This chain connects TRBV9 to TRBJ2-7, with D perhaps matching TRBD1 (6 bases). The CDR3 is 13 residues long. Germline V CDR1 and CDR2: SGDLS, YYNGEE. The V gene lost 3 bases and the J gene lost 2 bases, with 9 bases spanning the gap. In DNA, the CDR3 is TGTGCCAGCAGCGCCGACAGGACCTACGAGCAGTACGTC. It encodes CASSADRTYEQYV.

The V and J genes are TRBV6-5 and TRBJ2-5, with 11 bases lining up with TRBD1. This CDR3 region has 15 residues. Trimming took 7 bases from V and 5 from J; bases not matched to a gene: 9. In germline, CDR1 is MNHEY, CDR2 SVGAGI. The chain's CDR3 is CASTSGQGGKETQYF. The CDR3 region has the DNA TGTGCCAGCACTTCGGGACAGGGGGGGAAGGAGACCCAGTACTTC.

This clone was seen once. This rearrangement joins TRBV5-4 to TRBJ2-1; TRBD2 agrees at 7 bases. CDR1 and CDR2 (germline): SGHNT, YYREEE (reference sequence). CDR3 length: 14 residues. With V trimmed by 2 bases and J by 9 bases, 8 bases remained unmatched. The CDR3 region has the DNA TGTGCCAGCAGCTTCGGACTAGAGTTGGGTGAGCAGTTCTTC. Translating gives CASSFGLELGEQFF.

The V call is TRBV6-1, the J call TRBJ2-2; 7 bases are shared with TRBD1. The CDR3 has 15 residues. The V gene end was trimmed by 3 bases and the J gene end by 5 bases; junction bases not matched to a gene: 6. Germline CDR1 reads MNHNS; CDR2 reads SASEGT. In DNA form, the CDR3 reads TGTGCCAGCAGTGATGGGACAGTACTGACCGGGGAGCTGTTTTTT. This translates into CASSDGTVLTGELFF.

The chain joins TRBV2 to TRBJ1-4, with D maybe TRBD1 (6 bases). Per germline, CDR1 SNHLY and CDR2 FYNNEI. The V end lost 6 bases, the J end lost 6 bases, and 11 bases lay between the germline ends. The CDR3 loop spans 13 amino acids. The CDR3 reads CASRGGRDEKLFF. DNA of the CDR3: TGTGCCAGCAGAGGGGGTCGCGATGAAAAACTGTTTTTT.

J is TRBJ2-1 and V is TRBV9; 8 positions agree with TRBD2. The CDR3 is 11 amino acids. Germline-derived CDR1 and CDR2 are SGDLS and YYNGEE. The V segment lost 3 bases and the J segment 12 bases; nucleotides outside the gene matches: 2. As DNA, the CDR3 is TGTGCCAGCAGCGCGGGGGGGCCGCAGTTCTTC. It is translated as CASSAGGPQFF.

This chain uses TRBV9 with TRBJ2-1; 13 bases are shared with TRBD2. V gave up 4 bases and J gave up 4 bases; unmatched junction bases: 2. The CDR3 has 15 residues. Germline values: CDR1 SGDLS, CDR2 YYNGEE. CDR3 sequence (DNA): TGTGCCAGCAGCTTACTAGCGGGGGGGTACAATGAGCAGTTCTTC. It encodes CASSLLAGGYNEQFF.

The J gene is TRBJ2-3, the V gene TRBV2; D is perhaps TRBD2 (6 bases). This CDR3 spans 16 amino acids. CDR1 is SNHLY and CDR2 is FYNNEI in the germline V gene. V was clipped by 6 bases and J by 2 bases, with 18 bases between them. CDR3 sequence (DNA): TGTGCCAGCAGCGCCCGGGACTCGCAAGTCACAGATACGCAGTATTTT. Translated, it gives CASSARDSQVTDTQYF.

The chain carries TRBV5-1 and TRBJ1-6; no firm D call. Germline assignment: CDR1 SGHRS and CDR2 YFSETQ. V gave up 4 bases and J gave up 7 bases, with 15 bases separating them. The CDR3 runs to 15 residues. Here the CDR3 reads CASSLLEGGNSPLHF. The CDR3, as DNA: TGCGCCAGCAGCCTCCTAGAGGGTGGGAATTCACCCCTCCACTTT.

The chain couples TRBV7-9 to TRBJ2-1, with 12 bases lining up with TRBD2. Germline V lookup: CDR1 SEHNR, CDR2 FQNEAQ (reference sequence). The CDR3 is 15 residues long. The junction had 5 bases not matched to a gene; V was cut back by 5 bases and J by 6 bases. The CDR3 DNA reads TGTGCCAGCAGCAAGACTAGCGGGGGACCCAATGAGCAGTTCTTC. Its translation is CASSKTSGGPNEQFF.

The chain has TRBV11-3 and TRBJ1-1; D might be TRBD1 (6 bases). The CDR3 is made up of 15 amino acids. Germline lookup yields CDR1 SGHNT and CDR2 YENEEA. Trimming shortened V by 1 base and J by 3 bases, and 12 bases separated the two germline ends. The CDR3 DNA follows: TGTGCCAGCAGCTTAGGCCAGGGGAGTGACACTGAAGCTTTCTTT. It codes for CASSLGQGSDTEAFF.

This sequence joins TRBV2 and TRBJ2-7; 7 bases match TRBD1. Germline-derived CDR1 and CDR2 are SNHLY and FYNNEI. This CDR3 region has 15 residues. Trimming cost V 1 base and J 4 bases; bases outside gene matches: 7. CDR3 amino acids: CASSEGQGVIYEQYF. DNA of the CDR3: TGTGCCAGCAGTGAAGGGCAGGGGGTAATATACGAGCAGTACTTC.

V is TRBV5-1 and J is TRBJ2-3; 15 nucleotides match TRBD2. CDR1 and CDR2 from the germline V gene are SGHRS and YFSETQ. This CDR3 spans 17 amino acids. V trimming: 4 bases; J trimming: 6 bases; junction bases outside the gene matches: 9. CDR3 sequence: CASSLLAGTSGGDTQYF. As DNA, the CDR3 is TGCGCCAGCAGCCTACTGGCGGGGACTAGCGGGGGGGATACGCAGTATTTT. The full variable domain, completed using reference TRBV5-1 and TRBJ2-3, is KAGVTQTPRYLIKTRGQQVTLSCSPISGHRSVSWYQQTPGQGLQFLFEYFSETQRNKGNFPGRFSGRQFSNSRSEMNVSTLELGDSALYLCASSLLAGTSGGDTQYFGPGTRLTVL.

The J gene is TRBJ2-7, the V gene TRBV24-1; no definite D call. Germline V gene sequence: CDR1 KGHDR, CDR2 SFDVKD. V lost 5 bases, J lost 4 bases, and 11 bases lay in between. The CDR3 consists of 13 residues. The CDR3 coding sequence is TGTGCCACCAGTGTGCAGGAACCTTACGAGCAGTACGTC. It codes for CATSVQEPYEQYV.

This clone has just a few counts. This chain links TRBV14 with TRBJ1-4; tentative D call: TRBD1 (6 bases). The length of the CDR3 is 16 residues. Germline CDR1 reads SGHDN; CDR2 reads FVKESK. Trimming stripped 5 bases from V and 3 bases from J, with 16 bases between. CDR3 nucleotide sequence: TGTGCCAGCAGCTACCGGGGCCGACAGGCTAATGAAAAACTGTTTTTT. Translation gives CASSYRGRQANEKLFF.

The chain combines TRBV4-1 with TRBJ2-7; tentative D call: TRBD1 (5 bases). Germline CDR1 reads MGHRA; CDR2 reads YSYEKL. This CDR3 comprises 15 residues. The V gene lost 0 bases and the J gene lost 4 bases, with 13 bases spanning the gap. The CDR3 region has the DNA TGCGCCAGCAGCCAAGACCCTCGACAGCCTTACGAGCAGTACGTC. Its translation is CASSQDPRQPYEQYV.

The chain combines TRBV5-1 with TRBJ2-5, with a tentative D call TRBD2 (6 bases). Germline CDR1 and CDR2: SGHRS and YFSETQ. The CDR3 length is 17 residues. V lost 4 bases, J lost 5 bases, and 24 bases lay in between. The CDR3 nucleotides read TGCGCCAGCAGCGAACTTGTCTCGGGACTCCACGGGGAGACCCAGTACTTC. Encoded protein: CASSELVSGLHGETQYF.

This clone was seen only a few times. The V and J genes are TRBV13 and TRBJ2-2; a weak D match, TRBD2 (6 bases). Germline V gene data show CDR1 as PRHDT and CDR2 as FYEKMQ (reference sequence). The CDR3 contains 16 residues. Trimming took 1 base from V and 5 from J, leaving 14 bases between them. The CDR3 region is CASSLDGGTGTGELFF. Here the CDR3 DNA reads TGTGCCAGCAGCTTAGACGGGGGAACGGGTACCGGGGAGCTGTTTTTT.

The chain combines TRBV10-3 with TRBJ1-2; 9 bases agree with TRBD1. Losses at the gene ends were 8 bases for V and 5 bases for J; bases not matched to a gene: 15. The CDR3 is 16 residues long. CDR1 is ENHRY, CDR2 SYGVKD, per germline. The chain's CDR3 is CAIRTAGDRGGYGYTF. CDR3 sequence (DNA): TGTGCCATCCGTACGGCGGGCGACAGGGGGGGATATGGCTACACCTTC.

This clone is a singleton in its sample. This chain connects TRBV13 to TRBJ2-1; D not certain. This CDR3 is 12 amino acids long. Germline loops: CDR1 PRHDT, CDR2 FYEKMQ (reference sequence). Trimming cost V 3 bases and J 6 bases, with 6 bases left between them. The CDR3 is CASSFLRNEQFF. CDR3 bases: TGTGCCAGCAGCTTTTTGCGCAATGAGCAGTTCTTC. Supplemented by reference TRBV13 and TRBJ2-1, the full variable domain reads AAGVIQSPRHLIKEKRETATLKCYPIPRHDTVYWYQQGPGQDPQFLISFYEKMQSDKGSIPDRFSAQQFSDYHSELNMSSLELGDSALYFCASSFLRNEQFFGPGTRLTVL.

The chain uses TRBV9 and TRBJ1-2, with D perhaps matching TRBD1 (5 bases). The length of the CDR3 is 15 residues. Trimming cost V 0 bases and J 2 bases, with 11 bases left between them. CDR1 and CDR2 from the germline V gene are SGDLS and YYNGEE. DNA for the CDR3: TGTGCCAGCAGCGTAGGTTCCGGGGGGAACTATGGCTACACCTTC. Translated, it gives CASSVGSGGNYGYTF.

The rearrangement joins TRBV19 to TRBJ1-5, with TRBD1 identical over 10 bases. V lost 6 bases, J lost 6 bases, and 14 bases stayed unmatched. Germline CDR1 LNHDA, CDR2 SQIVND (reference sequence). The CDR3 spans 17 residues. In DNA form, the CDR3 reads TGTGCCAGTAGCCCAGGAACCGGACAGGGGGTGGGTCAGCCCCAGCATTTT. Translated: CASSPGTGQGVGQPQHF.

This clone has more than one count but fewer than ten. This sequence joins TRBV6-4 and TRBJ2-1, with D tentatively TRBD1 (6 bases). Germline loops: CDR1 MRHNA, CDR2 SNTAGT. The ends were cut back, 2 bases at V and 6 bases at J, with 11 bases in the middle. The CDR3 runs to 14 residues. CDR3 protein: CASSDGQDSNEQFF. DNA of the CDR3: TGTGCCAGCAGTGACGGGCAGGACAGCAATGAGCAGTTCTTC.

The genes are TRBV2 and TRBJ2-3; maybe TRBD2 (7 bases). Germline assignment: CDR1 SNHLY and CDR2 FYNNEI. This CDR3 is 15 amino acids long. Trimming took 8 bases from V and 2 from J, leaving 17 bases between them. CDR3 DNA sequence: TGTGCCAGCGGTAGGTTGCGGGGGCACACAGATACGCAGTATTTT. Amino acids: CASGRLRGHTDTQYF.

The rearrangement uses TRBV15 and TRBJ2-1, with D tentatively TRBD1 (5 bases). V lost 0 bases and J 9 bases, leaving 12 bases between the germline ends. This CDR3 has 14 residues. Per germline, CDR1 LNHNV and CDR2 YYDKDF (reference sequence). CDR3 coding DNA: TGTGCCACCAGCAGAGACTCAGGGATCGTTGAGCAGTTCTTC. Encoded protein: CATSRDSGIVEQFF.

The J gene is TRBJ1-1, the V gene TRBV5-1; D call uncertain. Trimming took off 1 base at V and 5 bases at J, with 9 bases between the two ends. This CDR3 spans 13 amino acids. Looked up from germline, CDR1 is SGHRS and CDR2 is YFSETQ. The CDR3, as DNA: TGCGCCAGCAGCTTGATCGCGGGAACTGAAGCTTTCTTT. Protein product: CASSLIAGTEAFF.

The chain combines TRBV5-1 with TRBJ2-7; 8 nucleotides align to TRBD2. The CDR3 contains 15 residues. J was trimmed by 3 bases and V by 0 bases; bases with no gene match: 5. Germline V lookup: CDR1 SGHRS, CDR2 YFSETQ. The CDR3 region is CASSLGGGLFYEQYF. CDR3 in DNA: TGCGCCAGCAGCTTGGGCGGGGGGCTGTTCTACGAGCAGTACTTC.

The genes are TRBV27 and TRBJ1-6; tentatively, D is TRBD1 (6 bases). V lost 6 bases and J 7 bases, leaving 22 bases between the germline ends. Germline loops: CDR1 MNHEY, CDR2 SMNVEV (reference sequence). The CDR3 spans 17 residues. The CDR3 reads CASSHPGAYGQNSPLHF. The DNA of the CDR3 is TGTGCCAGCAGCCATCCTGGGGCTTATGGACAGAATTCACCCCTCCACTTT.

The chain employs TRBV27 and TRBJ1-4; possibly TRBD1 for D (6 bases). Looked up from germline, CDR1 is MNHEY and CDR2 is SMNVEV (reference sequence). The CDR3 is made up of 15 amino acids. V lost 4 bases, J lost 5 bases, and 14 bases lay in between. DNA of the CDR3: TGTGCCAGCAGTTCCCCGACAGGAGAAAATGAAAAACTGTTTTTT. The encoded protein is CASSSPTGENEKLFF.